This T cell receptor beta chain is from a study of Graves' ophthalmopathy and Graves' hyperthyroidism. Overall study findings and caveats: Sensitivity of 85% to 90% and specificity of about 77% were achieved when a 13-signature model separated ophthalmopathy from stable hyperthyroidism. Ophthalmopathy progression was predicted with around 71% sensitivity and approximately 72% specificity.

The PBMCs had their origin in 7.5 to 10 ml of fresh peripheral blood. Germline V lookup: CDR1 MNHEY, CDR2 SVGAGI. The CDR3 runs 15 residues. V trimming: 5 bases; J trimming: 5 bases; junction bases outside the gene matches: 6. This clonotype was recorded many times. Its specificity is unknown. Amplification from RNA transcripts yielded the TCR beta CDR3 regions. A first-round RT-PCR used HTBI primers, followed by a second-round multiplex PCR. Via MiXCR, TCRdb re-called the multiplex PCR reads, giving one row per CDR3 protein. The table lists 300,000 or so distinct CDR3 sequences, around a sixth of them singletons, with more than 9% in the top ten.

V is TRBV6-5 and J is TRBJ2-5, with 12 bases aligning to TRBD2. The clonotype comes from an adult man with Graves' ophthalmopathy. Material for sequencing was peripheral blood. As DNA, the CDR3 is TGTGCCAGCAGTCCAACTAGCGGGGGGTGGGAGACCCAGTACTTC. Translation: CASSPTSGGWETQYF.